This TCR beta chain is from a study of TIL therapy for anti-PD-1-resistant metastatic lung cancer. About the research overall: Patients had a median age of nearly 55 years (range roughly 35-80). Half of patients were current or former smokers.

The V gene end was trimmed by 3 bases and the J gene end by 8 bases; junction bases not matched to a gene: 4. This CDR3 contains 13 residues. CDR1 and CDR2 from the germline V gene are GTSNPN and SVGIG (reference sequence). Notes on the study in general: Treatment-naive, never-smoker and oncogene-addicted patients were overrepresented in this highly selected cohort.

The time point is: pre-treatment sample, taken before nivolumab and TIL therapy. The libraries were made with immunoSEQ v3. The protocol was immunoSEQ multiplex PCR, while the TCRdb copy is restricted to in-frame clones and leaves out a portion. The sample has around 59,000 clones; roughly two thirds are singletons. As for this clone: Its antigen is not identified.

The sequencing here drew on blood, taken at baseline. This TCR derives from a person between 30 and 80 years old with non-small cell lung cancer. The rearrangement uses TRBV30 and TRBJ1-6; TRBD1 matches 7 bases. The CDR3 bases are TGTGCCTGGAGATCGCAGGGGGATTCACCCCTCCACTTT. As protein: CAWRSQGDSPLHF.